These T cell receptor beta chains were read from a single sample in a study of cytomegalovirus exposure and HLA in healthy donors. The assay was immunoSEQ multiplex PCR, and TCRdb's table has in-frame clones only and misses some. The sample includes some 170,000 clones, roughly three quarters of them seen just once. Sequencing was performed on PBMCs. The receptor set was obtained from a male donor in good health and CMV-seronegative. The CDR3 runs from the conserved cysteine through the conserved F or W. Fields, in order: D gene, clone size, J gene, V gene, CDR3 DNA, CDR3 protein. D genes are given only for firm matches. The size entry is marked missing in some rows and otherwise reads once, few, many or a size class.

TRBD1 - TRBJ2-7 TRBV20-1 TGCAGTGCCAACACAGGGGCCGAGCAGTACTTC CSANTGAEQYF
- - TRBJ2-1 TRBV4-3 TGCGCCAGCAGCCACACTACAGGGTATTACAATGAGCAGTTCTTC CASSHTTGYYNEQFF
- - TRBJ1-2 TRBV25-1 TGTGCCAGACCCCCCGGACAGAGGGATGGCTACACCTTC CARPPGQRDGYTF
TRBD1 - TRBJ2-3 TRBV4-2 TGTGCCACTTGGGACAGGGGGTCAGATACGCAGTATTTT CATWDRGSDTQYF
TRBD2 - TRBJ2-1 TRBV9 TGTGCCAGCAGAGCCACTAGCGGTAACATCGATGAGCAGTTCTTC CASRATSGNIDEQFF
TRBD1 - TRBJ1-1 TRBV5-8 TGTGCCAGCAGCGGAGGACAGGGGAGCACTGAAGCTTTCTTT CASSGGQGSTEAFF
TRBD2 few TRBJ2-5 TRBV19 TGTGCCAGTAGTAGCGGACTAGCGGGAGACGTGGAGACCCAGTACTTC CASSSGLAGDVETQYF
- - TRBJ1-5 TRBV30 TGTGCCTGGAGTGTATCGGGGAATCAGCCCCAGCATTTT CAWSVSGNQPQHF
TRBD1 - TRBJ1-5 TRBV29-1 TGCAGCGTGGACAGGGGTGGTGGTCAGCCCCAGCATTTT CSVDRGGGQPQHF
- - TRBJ1-5 TRBV28 TGTGCCAGCAGTCCCACCCCGGGACCCCAGCATTTT CASSPTPGPQHF
TRBD2 few TRBJ2-5 TRBV5-1 TGCGCCAGCAGCTTTGGGACTAGCGGGGGCAAAGAGACCCAGTACTTC CASSFGTSGGKETQYF
TRBD1 - TRBJ2-4 TRBV6-6 TGTGCCAGCAGTTACTTTACAGGGGCAGACATTCAGTACTTC CASSYFTGADIQYF
TRBD1 - TRBJ1-2 TRBV7-7 TGTGCCAGCAGCACAGTGCCCGGGACAGATGGCGGCTACACCTTC CASSTVPGTDGGYTF
- - TRBJ2-7 TRBV18 TGTGCCAGCTCATTACGGACGGGGAACTACGAGCAGTACTTC CASSLRTGNYEQYF
- - TRBJ2-2 TRBV7-2 TGTGCCAGCAGCTTGGCCTTCACCGGGGAGCTGTTTTTT CASSLAFTGELFF
TRBD1 - TRBJ1-3 TRBV6-5 TGTGCCAGCAGTTACGACCACAGGGGGCCTGGAAACACCATATATTTT CASSYDHRGPGNTIYF
TRBD1 - TRBJ1-1 TRBV4-2 TGTGCCAGCAGCCAAGACAGGGGGATTTTGGACACTGAAGCTTTCTTT CASSQDRGILDTEAFF
- - TRBJ1-2 TRBV6-5 TGTGCCAGCACCTTAGGCGGGGGAAGGAGTGGCTACACCTTC CASTLGGGRSGYTF
TRBD1 few TRBJ1-1 TRBV11-3 TGTGCCAGCAGCTCGGGACAGGGGGCGCCGACTGAAGCTTTCTTT CASSSGQGAPTEAFF
- - TRBJ1-1 TRBV6-6 TGTGCCAGCAGTTATATTCGGGAGGTAAGCACTGAAGCTTTCTTT CASSYIREVSTEAFF
- - TRBJ2-7 TRBV28 TGTGCCAGCAGGCATACGTCCGGGCCAGGGACCTACGAGCAGTACTTC CASRHTSGPGTYEQYF
TRBD1 - TRBJ1-3 TRBV7-3 TGTGCCAGCAGCTTAGCACAGGGGGCTGGGAACACCATATATTTT CASSLAQGAGNTIYF
- - TRBJ1-4 TRBV11-3 TGTGCCAGCAGCTTAGTGAGAAGGGGTGAAAAACTGTTTTTT CASSLVRRGEKLFF
- - TRBJ1-2 TRBV6-5 TGTGCCAGCACCACAAGGGGGGGTGTCTCCGGCTACACCTTC CASTTRGGVSGYTF
- few TRBJ1-1 TRBV10-2 TGCGCCAGCAGTGAATGGGGCGGTGGCACTGAAGCTTTCTTT CASSEWGGGTEAFF
- - TRBJ1-1 TRBV7-7 TGTGCCAGCAGCCATCTGACAGAACAATTCATGAACACTGAAGCTTTCTTT CASSHLTEQFMNTEAFF
TRBD1 few TRBJ1-3 TRBV6-6 TGTGCCAGCAGGGCCCCGACAGGGTCTGGAAACACCATATATTTT CASRAPTGSGNTIYF
TRBD1 - TRBJ1-5 TRBV9 TGTGCCAGCAGTGCCGACAGGGAAGATCAGCCCCAGCATTTT CASSADREDQPQHF
- few TRBJ2-5 TRBV30 TGTGCCTGGAGTTCACAAGAGACCCAGTACTTC CAWSSQETQYF
- - TRBJ2-7 TRBV5-1 TGCGCCAGCAGCTTGGAACCAGGGTATACCTACGAGCAGTACTTC CASSLEPGYTYEQYF
TRBD1 - TRBJ1-5 TRBV28 TGTGCCAGCAGTTTGACAGGGGGAGGCAATCAGCCCCAGCATTTT CASSLTGGGNQPQHF
TRBD1 - TRBJ1-1 TRBV28 TGTGCCAGCAGTTCGGGACAGATCTTGAACACTGAAGCTTTCTTT CASSSGQILNTEAFF
- - TRBJ2-1 TRBV2 TGTGCCAGCAGACTAGCTGGCGATGAGCAGTTCTTC CASRLAGDEQFF
- - TRBJ1-3 TRBV5-6 TGTGCCAGCAGCTTGGATAACAGAAATGGAAACACCATATATTTT CASSLDNRNGNTIYF
- once TRBJ1-2 TRBV23-1 TGCGCCAGCAGTCAACGGGAGACCTCGAGAGGCTACACCTTC CASSQRETSRGYTF
- once TRBJ1-5 TRBV6-6 TGTGCCAGCAGTTACGGGAGTGGAGGGACCAATCAGCCCCAGCATTTT CASSYGSGGTNQPQHF
- - TRBJ2-2 TRBV19 TGTGCCAGTAATCGGGTTCCCACCGGGGAGCTGTTTTTT CASNRVPTGELFF
TRBD2 - TRBJ2-1 TRBV19 TGTGCCAGTAGTATCTGGCTAGCGGGGGGGAGGAATGAGCAGTTCTTC CASSIWLAGGRNEQFF
TRBD1 - TRBJ1-5 TRBV6-5 TGTGCCAGCAGTGACCAGGGGGGCCAGCCCCAGCATTTT CASSDQGGQPQHF
- - TRBJ2-7 TRBV25-1 TGTGCCAGCAGTGAGTATCCCTACGAGCAGTACTTC CASSEYPYEQYF
- - TRBJ1-1 TRBV7-3 TGTGCCAGCAGCGCAGTGAACACTGAAGCTTTCTTT CASSAVNTEAFF